This T cell receptor (beta chain) was identified in a study of cytomegalovirus exposure and HLA in healthy donors. General study findings and limits: The authors later found TCR association rates varying by HLA locus, with DRB1 most and HLA-C fewest. In a later analysis, the majority of CMV-associated beta chains seemingly showed HLA restriction. Later work associated more than 15,000 TCR beta sequences with HLA alleles at 0.05 false discovery rate. Clonal expansion, a later analysis showed, was greater in HLA-associated TCR beta chains than in equally common others.

PCR primers comprised 60 Vbeta and 13 Jbeta primers. Clones were read by immunoSEQ multiplex PCR, and TCRdb kept only the in-frame ones, dropping some. The profile covers 200,000 to 250,000 clones, with around three quarters appearing a single time and around 15% taken by the ten largest. Remarks on this clone: The antigen is unknown.

The receptor was derived from a man in his forties or fifties in good health and CMV-seronegative. Sequenced material: PBMCs.

The CDR3 here is CASSAPGIHTGELFF. The CDR3 DNA is TGTGCCAGCAGCGCCCCGGGAATCCACACCGGGGAGCTGTTTTTT. The chain links TRBV7-6 to TRBJ2-2; possible D gene TRBD2, 5 bases. CDR1 SGHVS and CDR2 FNYEAQ come from the germline V gene. V was cut by 5 bases and J by 3 bases, with 13 bases left in between. CDR3 length: 15 amino acids.